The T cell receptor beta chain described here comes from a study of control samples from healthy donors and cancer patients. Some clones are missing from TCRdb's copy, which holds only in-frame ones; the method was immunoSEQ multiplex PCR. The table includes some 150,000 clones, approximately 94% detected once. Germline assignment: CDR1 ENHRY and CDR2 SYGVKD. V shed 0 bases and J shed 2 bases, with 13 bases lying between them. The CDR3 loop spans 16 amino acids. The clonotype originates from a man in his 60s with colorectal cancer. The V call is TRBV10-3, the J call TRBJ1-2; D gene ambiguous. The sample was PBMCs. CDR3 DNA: TGTGCCATCAGTGAGTCCCCCGGACGGGAGAACTATGGCTACACCTTC. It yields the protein CAISESPGRENYGYTF.